What follows are 32 T cell receptor beta chains derived from one specimen sequenced in a study of a mutant IDH1 vaccine in newly diagnosed glioma. Antigens for these TCRs are unknown. As to time point: week 5, during vaccination. Vaccination comprised doses that each held 300 ug of mutant IDH1 20-mer peptide, plus topical imiquimod. Clones were read by immunoSEQ multiplex PCR, and TCRdb kept only the in-frame ones, dropping some. The data hold around 50,000 clones, with 85% to 90% observed a single time. The sequenced sample was PBMCs, obtained from a glioma patient whose treatment included an IDH1 peptide vaccine. These receptors came from a woman aged 40 to 50 with glioma.

The chain recombines TRBV27 with TRBJ2-3; D may be TRBD2 (6 bases). V gave up 0 bases and J gave up 1 base, with 14 bases separating them. The CDR3 consists of 17 residues. Germline assignment: CDR1 MNHEY and CDR2 SMNVEV (reference sequence). The CDR3 DNA sequence: TGTGCCAGCAGTTTATCGGGAGGCGGTTCGGGCACAGATACGCAGTATTTT. Translation: CASSLSGGGSGTDTQYF.

The chain employs TRBV14 and TRBJ2-1; D remains unclear. V dropped 1 base and J dropped 7 bases, with 5 bases sitting between them. Germline assignment: CDR1 SGHDN and CDR2 FVKESK. This CDR3 is 12 amino acids long. CDR3 DNA sequence: TGTGCCAGCAGCCAAGGTCCGAATGAGCAGTTCTTC. It specifies CASSQGPNEQFF.

This sequence joins TRBV18 and TRBJ2-2; the D gene is possibly TRBD1 (5 bases). The CDR3 covers 15 residues. Germline assignment: CDR1 KGHSH and CDR2 LQKENI. The V gene lost 1 base and the J gene lost 0 bases, with 6 bases spanning the gap. The CDR3 sequence: CASSPRGTNTGELFF. For the CDR3, the DNA is TGTGCCAGCTCACCACGGGGCACGAACACCGGGGAGCTGTTTTTT.

J is TRBJ1-5 and V is TRBV30; TRBD1 is a possible D gene (5 bases). CDR1 GTSNPN and CDR2 SVGIG come from the germline V gene (reference sequence). The CDR3 runs to 15 residues. Trimming shortened V by 2 bases and J by 0 bases, and 11 bases separated the two germline ends. The chain's CDR3 is CAWSYGAYSNQPQHF. In DNA, the CDR3 is TGTGCCTGGAGTTATGGGGCTTATAGCAATCAGCCCCAGCATTTT.

The genes are TRBV18 and TRBJ2-7; 10 nucleotides agree with TRBD1. The V gene end was trimmed by 3 bases and the J gene end by 5 bases; junction bases not matched to a gene: 1. The CDR3 consists of 13 residues. Germline CDR1 KGHSH, CDR2 LQKENI. The CDR3 region has the DNA TGTGCCAGCTCACCGGGGACAGGGGACGAGCAGTACTTC. Residues: CASSPGTGDEQYF. Full variable domain (rest looked up from reference TRBV18 and TRBJ2-7): NAGVMQNPRHLVRRRGQEARLRCSPMKGHSHVYWYRQLPEEGLKFMVYLQKENIIDESGMPKERFSAEFPKEGPSILRIQQVVRGDSAAYFCASSPGTGDEQYFGPGTRLTVT.

V is TRBV5-1 and J is TRBJ2-7; 7 bases fit TRBD2. The J segment lost 5 bases and the V segment lost 5 bases, leaving 22 bases of the junction unmatched. The CDR3 runs 18 residues. Looked up from germline, CDR1 is SGHRS and CDR2 is YFSETQ. The CDR3 region is CASSPGPRGPAGEDEQYF. CDR3 nucleotides: TGCGCCAGCAGTCCCGGGCCGAGAGGCCCTGCGGGAGAGGACGAGCAGTACTTC.

The chain combines TRBV7-6 with TRBJ2-7; no firm D call. Trimming stripped 0 bases from V and 2 bases from J, with 11 bases between. From germline, CDR1 is SGHVS and CDR2 FNYEAQ. The CDR3 is 15 residues long. As DNA, the CDR3 is TGTGCCAGCAGCTTAGCGGGTAGGGCCGCCTACGAGCAGTACTTC. This encodes CASSLAGRAAYEQYF.

The rearrangement joins TRBV28 to TRBJ2-1, with 8 positions matching TRBD2. J was trimmed by 6 bases and V by 6 bases; bases with no gene match: 13. The CDR3 loop spans 16 amino acids. Germline CDR1 MDHEN, CDR2 SYDVKM. In DNA form, the CDR3 reads TGTGCCAGCAGCCGCGGACTAGCTCCCTTCCTCAATGAGCAGTTCTTC. This sequence encodes CASSRGLAPFLNEQFF.

The chain couples TRBV27 to TRBJ2-5; D may be TRBD1 (7 bases). Trimming pared 5 bases from V and 2 bases from J, leaving 15 bases between. Germline CDR1 and CDR2: MNHEY and SMNVEV (reference sequence). This CDR3 contains 15 residues. The CDR3 sequence is CASSPSRGVQETQYF. For the CDR3, the DNA is TGTGCCAGCAGTCCCTCCAGGGGGGTTCAAGAGACCCAGTACTTC.

This clone was counted once. This chain uses TRBV6-5 with TRBJ2-7, with D possibly TRBD1 on 6 matching bases. CDR3 length: 13 amino acids. With 7 bases removed from V and 2 bases from J, the gap between germline ends came to 12 bases. CDR1 and CDR2 (germline): MNHEY, SVGAGI. The CDR3 loop reads CASMGPGAYEQYF. In nucleotides, the CDR3 is TGTGCCAGCATGGGACCAGGGGCCTACGAGCAGTACTTC.

The chain links TRBV5-1 to TRBJ2-3, with D possibly being TRBD2 (6 bases). The CDR3 has 16 residues. Germline CDR1 reads SGHRS; CDR2 reads YFSETQ. Trimming left V 4 bases short and J 6 bases short, with 21 bases between. The CDR3 region is CASSLPEGGSGDTQYF. The CDR3 DNA sequence: TGCGCCAGCAGCCTTCCGGAGGGAGGCTCGGGGGATACGCAGTATTTT.

J is TRBJ2-1 and V is TRBV5-8; D remains ambiguous. In germline, CDR1 is SGHTS, CDR2 YDEGEE. The CDR3 length is 15 residues. V was shortened by 6 bases and J by 0 bases, with 13 bases between the two germline ends. CDR3 residues: CASIRWGSSYNEQFF. The CDR3 coding sequence is TGTGCCAGCATCAGGTGGGGTAGCTCCTACAATGAGCAGTTCTTC.

V gene TRBV29-1 combines with J gene TRBJ1-2, with D possibly TRBD1 on 5 matching bases. CDR3 length equals 12 residues. The V and J ends lost 7 bases and 2 bases respectively, with 11 bases between them. CDR1 and CDR2 (germline): SQVTM, ANQGSEA. CDR3 sequence: CSARDSNYGYTF. Here the CDR3 DNA reads TGCAGCGCTCGGGACTCAAACTATGGCTACACCTTC.

CDR3 sequence (DNA): TGTGCCAGCAGCTTGACTAGCGGGAGGGCCTACGAGCAGTACTTC. Its protein product is CASSLTSGRAYEQYF. The chain joins TRBV7-9 to TRBJ2-7; 14 bases are a match to TRBD2. Germline assignment: CDR1 SEHNR and CDR2 FQNEAQ (reference sequence). J lost 2 bases, V lost 3 bases, and 0 bases had no gene match. CDR3 length: 15 residues.

V usage is TRBV6-5 and J usage is TRBJ2-6; D uncertain. The CDR3 totals 14 residues. Trimming shortened V by 6 bases and J by 0 bases, and 6 bases separated the two germline ends. Germline V gene data show CDR1 as MNHEY and CDR2 as SVGAGI. CDR3 in DNA: TGTGCCAGCAGCCGCTACTCTGGGGCCAACGTCCTGACTTTC. It yields the protein CASSRYSGANVLTF.

This clone showed up just a few times. J is TRBJ2-7 and V is TRBV28; tentatively, D is TRBD1 or TRBD2 (6 bases each). V lost 7 bases and J 3 bases, leaving 10 bases between the germline ends. This CDR3 contains 12 residues. Germline loops: CDR1 MDHEN, CDR2 SYDVKM. CDR3 sequence (DNA): TGTGCCAGCAAGGGGGAGGACTACGAGCAGTACTTC. Translating gives CASKGEDYEQYF.

V and J are TRBV29-1 and TRBJ1-1; no reliable D call. The germline V gene has CDR1 SQVTM and CDR2 ANQGSEA. The CDR3 is 13 residues long. V lost 4 bases and J 5 bases, leaving 14 bases between the germline ends. DNA for the CDR3: TGCAGCGTTGTAAGGGATGTGGGGACTGAAGCTTTCTTT. Its protein product is CSVVRDVGTEAFF.

The chain employs TRBV7-9 and TRBJ2-7; unclear D gene. CDR3 size: 12 residues. Germline V CDR1 and CDR2: SEHNR, FQNEAQ (reference sequence). The V and J ends lost 1 base and 4 bases respectively, with 5 bases between them. This CDR3 is CASSLGSYEQYF. CDR3 in DNA: TGTGCCAGCAGCTTAGGGAGTTACGAGCAGTACTTC.

The rearrangement links TRBV25-1 to TRBJ2-1; 8 bases align to TRBD2. Trimming took 2 bases from V and 8 from J; bases not matched to a gene: 5. CDR1 and CDR2 (germline): MGHDK, SYGVNS. This CDR3 region has 14 residues. CDR3 loop: CASSEPGGAHEQFF. CDR3 bases: TGTGCCAGCAGTGAACCGGGGGGGGCCCATGAGCAGTTCTTC.

The chain combines TRBV28 with TRBJ2-5; 15 bases agree with TRBD2. Germline CDR1 reads MDHEN; CDR2 reads SYDVKM. This CDR3 region has 16 residues. J gave up 5 bases and V 9 bases, and 10 bases lay outside the gene matches. CDR3 nucleotides: TGTGCCAGTCGAGGGACTAGCGGGAGGAGGGGGGAGACCCAGTACTTC. This gives the protein CASRGTSGRRGETQYF.

The chain has TRBV7-9 and TRBJ1-4, with D perhaps matching TRBD1 (5 bases). The germline CDR1 and CDR2 sequences are SEHNR and FQNEAQ (reference sequence). V gave up 1 base and J gave up 5 bases, with 8 bases separating them. The CDR3 extends over 14 amino acids. Written as DNA, the CDR3 is TGTGCCAGCAGCTTAGGGCAGGGAAATGAAAAACTGTTTTTT. The encoded protein is CASSLGQGNEKLFF.

This clone was seen only once. The chain couples TRBV6-6 to TRBJ1-3, with D maybe TRBD1 (5 bases). The CDR3 is 15 residues long. CDR1 MNHNY and CDR2 SVGAGI come from the germline V gene (reference sequence). Trimming left V 6 bases short and J 0 bases short, with 12 bases between. CDR3 loop: CASRRDSDSGNTIYF. CDR3 coding DNA: TGTGCCAGCAGACGAGACAGCGACTCTGGAAACACCATATATTTT.

This chain joins TRBV6-1 and TRBJ2-7, with TRBD1 as a possible D gene (5 bases). The germline CDR1 and CDR2 sequences are MNHNS and SASEGT. V was cut by 4 bases and J by 0 bases, with 10 bases left in between. This CDR3 region has 14 residues. The CDR3 loop is CASSVGADSYEQYF. The CDR3 DNA reads as TGTGCCAGCAGTGTAGGGGCCGACTCCTACGAGCAGTACTTC.

The chain recombines TRBV5-1 with TRBJ2-5, with TRBD2 as a possible D gene (6 bases). The V gene's germline CDR1 is SGHRS and CDR2 YFSETQ. The V and J ends lost 0 bases and 5 bases respectively, with 14 bases between them. The CDR3 contains 15 residues. CDR3 coding DNA: TGCGCCAGCAGCTTGGATGGACTAATGAGGGAGACCCAGTACTTC. It translates to CASSLDGLMRETQYF.

The V and J genes are TRBV18 and TRBJ1-5, with D possibly matching TRBD1 (5 bases). V gave up 1 base and J gave up 5 bases, with 15 bases separating them. The germline CDR1 and CDR2 sequences are KGHSH and LQKENI. The CDR3 extends over 16 amino acids. CDR3 in amino acids: CASSPLGIGAHQPQHF. CDR3 in DNA: TGTGCCAGCTCACCACTAGGGATCGGGGCCCATCAGCCCCAGCATTTT.

The rearrangement links TRBV7-2 to TRBJ1-3, with TRBD1 matching 7 bases. The germline V gene has CDR1 SGHTA and CDR2 FQGNSA. The V segment lost 1 base and the J segment 0 bases; nucleotides outside the gene matches: 6. The CDR3 is 17 amino acids. For the CDR3, the DNA is TGTGCCAGCAGCTTAGGGGGACAGCCTTACTCTGGAAACACCATATATTTT. Its translation: CASSLGGQPYSGNTIYF. Supplemented by reference TRBV7-2 and TRBJ1-3, the full variable domain reads GAGVSQSPSNKVTEKGKDVELRCDPISGHTALYWYRQSLGQGLEFLIYFQGNSAPDKSGLPSDRFSAERTGGSVSTLTIQRTQQEDSAVYLCASSLGGQPYSGNTIYFGEGSWLTVV.

A remark on this clone: Its ends do not fully match the called genes, so a read error is possible. The chain combines TRBV7-7 with TRBJ2-5; D remains unclear. CDR1 and CDR2 (germline): SSHAT, FNYEAQ (reference sequence). This CDR3 has 13 residues. The CDR3 sequence is CASSAVRAETQYF. The CDR3 nucleotides are TGTGCTAGCAGCGCCGTTAGGGCTGAGACCCAGTACTTC.

This sequence joins TRBV6-1 and TRBJ2-7; D ambiguous. CDR1 and CDR2 (germline): MNHNS, SASEGT. CDR3 length: 15 amino acids. V was trimmed by 2 bases and J by 0 bases, leaving 11 bases between them. CDR3 nucleotides: TGTGCCAGCAGTGAAACGGGCGGTAGCTCCTACGAGCAGTACTTC. Its protein product is CASSETGGSSYEQYF.

This chain links TRBV5-1 with TRBJ2-3; 11 bases align to TRBD1. Germline CDR1 and CDR2: SGHRS and YFSETQ. The CDR3 is 17 amino acids. V was clipped by 4 bases and J by 1 base; unmatched bases: 8. In DNA, the CDR3 is TGCGCCAGCAGCCTGGAATGGACAGGGGGCCGCACAGATACGCAGTATTTT. Its protein is CASSLEWTGGRTDTQYF.

In nucleotides, the CDR3 is TGTGCCAGCAGTCTTCTAGCGGGAGTGTGGGAGACCCAGTACTTC. It codes for CASSLLAGVWETQYF. This chain uses TRBV7-2 with TRBJ2-5; 10 bases agree with TRBD2. The CDR3 contains 15 residues. Germline V CDR1 and CDR2: SGHTA, FQGNSA. V trimming: 6 bases; J trimming: 5 bases; junction bases outside the gene matches: 9.

The rearrangement uses TRBV11-2 and TRBJ2-7; the D is unclear. Trimming took off 5 bases at V and 3 bases at J, with 11 bases between the two ends. The germline CDR1 and CDR2 sequences are SGHAT and FQNNGV. The CDR3 spans 13 residues. The CDR3 sequence: CASSGSLDYEQYF. The CDR3 DNA reads as TGTGCCAGCAGCGGGTCCCTGGACTACGAGCAGTACTTC.

CDR3: CASEAEGQGNTIYF. In nucleotides, the CDR3 is TGTGCCAGCGAGGCAGAAGGGCAAGGAAACACCATATATTTT. This rearrangement joins TRBV2 to TRBJ1-3; the D is unclear. Germline CDR1 SNHLY, CDR2 FYNNEI. The CDR3 runs to 14 residues. V gave up 8 bases and J gave up 4 bases, with 15 bases separating them.